This passage covers 5 T cell receptor beta chains from one sample sequenced in a study of T cells in Graves' hyperthyroidism and ophthalmopathy. Amplification of TCR beta CDR3 regions was performed using RNA transcripts as template. TCR CDR3 regions were first amplified by RT-PCR with HTBI primers. TCRdb re-analysed the multiplex PCR reads in MiXCR, keeping a single row per CDR3 protein. The data hold hundreds of thousands of distinct CDR3 sequences, with approximately 14% observed a single time. The sequencing sample was made of blood. The receptors shown here come from a woman under 30 with Graves' hyperthyroidism.

At least ten counts were recorded for this clonotype. DNA of the CDR3: TGTGCCAGCTCACCCAGAGGTGGTGACAATGAGCAGTTCTTC. Amino acid sequence: CASSPRGGDNEQFF. This chain links TRBV18 with TRBJ2-1; no clear D. This CDR3 region has 14 residues. Germline CDR1 reads KGHSH; CDR2 reads LQKENI. V lost 3 bases and J lost 5, with 11 bases in between.

This clonotype has at least ten counts. The J gene is TRBJ1-5, the V gene TRBV20-1; D is ambiguous. Germline V lookup: CDR1 DFQATT, CDR2 SNEGSKA (reference sequence). V dropped 4 bases and J dropped 1 base, with 14 bases sitting between them. The CDR3 consists of 15 residues. The CDR3 is CSAKIAGLSNQPQHF. The CDR3 DNA reads TGCAGTGCTAAGATCGCGGGTTTAAGCAATCAGCCCCAGCATTTT.

In this sample, this clonotype turned up many times. V is TRBV20-1 and J is TRBJ2-1; 9 positions match TRBD2. Germline CDR1 and CDR2: DFQATT and SNEGSKA (reference sequence). The J segment lost 10 bases and the V segment lost 5 bases, leaving 21 bases of the junction unmatched. The CDR3 runs 17 residues. In nucleotides, the CDR3 is TGCAGTGCTGGGACAATGGGGCTAGCGGGAAAGGAGGGAGAGCAGTTCTTC. Translating it yields CSAGTMGLAGKEGEQFF.

This clonotype was observed a handful of times. The chain combines TRBV19 with TRBJ1-2; 8 nucleotides match TRBD1. The germline gives CDR1 LNHDA, CDR2 SQIVND (reference sequence). V trimming: 10 bases; J trimming: 8 bases; junction bases outside the gene matches: 12. The CDR3 spans 13 residues. The CDR3 protein is CATLDREVSGYTF. CDR3 sequence (DNA): TGTGCCACCCTGGACAGGGAAGTTTCCGGCTACACCTTC.

The chain carries TRBV11-2 and TRBJ1-2; no clear D. Trimming left V 0 bases short and J 6 bases short, with 14 bases between. Germline V lookup: CDR1 SGHAT, CDR2 FQNNGV. This CDR3 has 15 residues. CDR3 nucleotides: TGTGCCAGCAGCTTAGATCTTCGGCCGAGAGATGGCTACACCTTC. Protein: CASSLDLRPRDGYTF.